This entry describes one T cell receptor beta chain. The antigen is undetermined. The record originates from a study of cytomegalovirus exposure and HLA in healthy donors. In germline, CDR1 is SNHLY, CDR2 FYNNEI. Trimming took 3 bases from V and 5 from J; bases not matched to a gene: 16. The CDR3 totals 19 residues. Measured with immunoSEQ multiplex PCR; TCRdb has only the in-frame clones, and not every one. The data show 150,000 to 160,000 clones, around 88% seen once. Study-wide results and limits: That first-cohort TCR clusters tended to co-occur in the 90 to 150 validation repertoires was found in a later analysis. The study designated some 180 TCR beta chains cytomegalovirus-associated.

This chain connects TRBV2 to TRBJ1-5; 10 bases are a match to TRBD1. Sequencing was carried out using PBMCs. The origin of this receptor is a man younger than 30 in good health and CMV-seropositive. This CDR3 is CASSEPGTGDNRGYQPQHF. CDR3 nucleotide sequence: TGTGCCAGCAGTGAGCCCGGGACAGGGGACAACCGGGGTTATCAGCCCCAGCATTTT.